Listed below are T cell receptor beta chains from one sample, sequenced in a study of cytomegalovirus exposure and HLA in healthy donors. The data were produced by immunoSEQ multiplex PCR, yet TCRdb's version contains in-frame clones alone and is incomplete. The sample has around 200,000 clones, around 75% seen once. Sequencing was carried out using PBMCs. These TCRs come from a male donor in good health and CMV-seronegative. Both conserved end residues are part of each CDR3. The D gene is left open where the match is weak.

TRBV6-6	TRBJ2-7	15	NA	CASSYPGRRAYEQYF
TRBV7-9	TRBJ2-3	11	NA	CASSLSDTQYF
TRBV28	TRBJ2-7	13	TRBD1	CASSQTGSYEQYF
TRBV6-5	TRBJ2-7	15	NA	CASSYSRGLSYEQYF
TRBV9	TRBJ2-1	16	NA	CASSVEIGTNYNEQFF
TRBV28	TRBJ2-4	15	TRBD2	CASSLSGTTKNIQYF
TRBV6-5	TRBJ2-7	16	NA	CASSYSGSSGSYEQYF
TRBV11-2	TRBJ2-6	17	NA	CASSLDRFRSGANVLTF
TRBV28	TRBJ1-5	15	NA	CASSMSPTGNQPQHF
TRBV12-5	TRBJ1-5	15	TRBD1	CASGTTGEYNQPQHF
TRBV30	TRBJ1-1	15	NA	CAWSPPQAPRTEAFF
TRBV19	TRBJ2-1	16	NA	CASSFGLASSYNEQFF
TRBV4-1	TRBJ1-6	19	TRBD1	CASSRGDRGLSSYNSPLHF
TRBV28	TRBJ2-3	15	NA	CASSFRLGFTDTQYF
TRBV19	TRBJ2-5	14	NA	CASSMGGAQETQYF
TRBV4-3	TRBJ2-1	16	NA	CASRQEITVGRNEQFF
TRBV30	TRBJ1-2	13	NA	CAWNLGGFYGYTF
TRBV11-3	TRBJ2-3	15	TRBD2	CASSPRLAGADTQYF
TRBV19	TRBJ1-3	15	NA	CASTYQGSSGNTIYF
TRBV29-1	TRBJ2-7	13	TRBD1	CSVQTGNTYEQYF
TRBV19	TRBJ2-7	15	TRBD2	CASSIRTSGTYEQYF
TRBV9	TRBJ1-5	15	TRBD1	CASSPGQGGNQPQHF
TRBV28	TRBJ2-7	14	TRBD1	CASSFTGDSYEQYF
TRBV7-9	TRBJ1-1	12	NA	CASSLKGTEAFF
TRBV4-1	TRBJ2-1	13	NA	CASSLRTGNEQFF
TRBV30	TRBJ2-7	12	NA	CAWSQYPYEQYF
TRBV5-1	TRBJ1-2	16	TRBD1	CASSPGQDRFYYGYTF
TRBV6-5	NA	16	NA	CASSYSFTGSSYEQYF
TRBV6-5	TRBJ2-1	14	NA	CASSYSSGDNEQFF
TRBV7-9	TRBJ1-3	14	NA	CASSFPGAGNTIYF
TRBV28	TRBJ1-1	13	NA	CASSRTGFTEAFF
TRBV11-2	TRBJ1-3	14	NA	CASSSRGTGNTIYF
TRBV6-5	TRBJ1-2	16	NA	CASSYVARGFWYGYTF
TRBV7-3	TRBJ2-1	14	NA	CASSSGREYNEQFF
TRBV7-9	TRBJ2-3	12	NA	CASSRRTDTQYF
TRBV30	TRBJ2-1	14	TRBD1	CAWATGTGNNEQFF
TRBV7-2	TRBJ2-7	14	NA	CASSSQGGGYEQYF
TRBV7-9	TRBJ1-1	15	NA	CSSSPDTVKRTEAFF
TRBV23-1	TRBJ2-1	14	NA	CASSPTDRGHEQFF
TRBV27	TRBJ1-4	14	NA	CASSLLSGHEKLFF
TRBV27	TRBJ2-1	12	NA	CASAPGNNEQFF
TRBV6-6	TRBJ2-5	14	NA	CASSSTDGKETQYF
TRBV30	TRBJ1-1	11	NA	CAWSVQGIAFF